This T cell receptor (beta chain) was obtained from a study of vaccination effects on CD4 cells after COVID-19. Trimming took 7 bases from V and 3 from J, leaving 19 bases between them. CDR3 size: 15 residues. Germline V lookup: CDR1 SNHLY, CDR2 FYNNEI. With approximately 10 days of culture completed, CD4+ T cells were isolated. Of the BNT162b2 and mRNA-1273 vaccines, participants received two doses of one or the other. Method: immunoSEQ multiplex PCR; TCRdb's copy keeps in-frame clones and lacks some. This table has over 9,000 clones, about 76% appearing once. About this clone: The antigen is not known.

The chain recombines TRBV2 with TRBJ2-7, with D possibly matching TRBD1 (6 bases). This TCR came from a human donor who received a COVID-19 vaccine. Sequencing was performed on CD4+ T cells from PBMCs cultured without peptide, taken after COVID-19 vaccination. CDR3 region: CASTMGYGQIYEQYF. The CDR3 DNA reads TGTGCCAGCACTATGGGGTATGGACAGATCTACGAGCAGTACTTC.